This T cell receptor (beta chain) was sequenced in a study of blood T cell repertoires in COVID-19. At the level of the study: Samples representing acute and convalescent COVID-19 were sourced from the United States, Italy and Spain.

Original handling: Reference gene primer amplification yielded estimated nucleated cell counts. Measured with immunoSEQ multiplex PCR; TCRdb has only the in-frame clones, and not every one. V and J calls and clone size follow that table, whereas D and trimming were derived from the DNA. The table has 75,000 to 95,000 clones, 65% to 90% seen once. Germline lookup yields CDR1 SGHRS and CDR2 YFSETQ. V was clipped by 2 bases and J by 2 bases; unmatched bases: 9. CDR3 length: 16 residues. Sequenced input: peripheral blood. The TCR was taken from a man aged 60 to 75 with acute or convalescent COVID-19. The gene calls are TRBV5-1 and TRBJ1-1; 7 nucleotides align to TRBD1. The CDR3 sequence: CASSFRNRGVNTEAFF. Here the CDR3 DNA reads TGCGCCAGCAGCTTCAGAAACAGGGGCGTAAACACTGAAGCTTTCTTT.